This T cell receptor (beta chain) comes out of a study of blood T cells in healthy people across ages. This clonotype has a handful of counts. Combining a sample-barcoded 5' primer with a J-beta primer mix, a second PCR ran for roughly 6 to 11 cycles. TCRdb passed the 5' RACE reads through MiXCR, listing each CDR3 protein once. Of roughly 800,000 distinct CDR3 sequences in the sample, approximately 24% were seen once. The CDR3 extends over 14 amino acids. V was pared by 5 bases and J by 2 bases, with 13 bases between. The V gene's germline CDR1 is DFQATT and CDR2 SNEGSKA (reference sequence). A further study also used this sample, focusing on T cells of mothers and their children.

The TCR was taken from a boy aged 5-17 years in good health. The sample was blood. The J gene is TRBJ2-1, the V gene TRBV20-1; no clear D. CDR3 nucleotides: TGCAGTGCTCCCCCTTCGGTTCCCTACAATGAGCAGTTCTTC. This gives the protein CSAPPSVPYNEQFF.